The 9 T cell receptor beta chains below all came from one sample that was sequenced in a study of Ad26.COV2.S vaccination and SARS-CoV-2 variants. Here immunoSEQ multiplex PCR was the method, and the copy in TCRdb shows in-frame clones only, minus some. The table has 250,000 or so clones, around 88% seen once. The treatment was: roughly 18 received Ad26.COV2.S at low or high dose, single or two shots; about 5 received placebo; per-sample allocation not given. Day 63 after the first injection of vaccine or placebo was the sampling time. The specimen was peripheral blood, collected in a trial of Ad26.COV2.S vaccine versus placebo. These receptors were obtained from a person aged 18 to 65 who received the Ad26.COV2.S COVID-19 vaccine or a placebo.

The chain uses TRBV4-3 and TRBJ1-5, with unresolved D. V was clipped by 0 bases and J by 3 bases, with 6 bases between them. The CDR3 contains 14 residues. Germline-derived CDR1 and CDR2 are LGHNA and YSLEER. The CDR3 DNA follows: TGCGCCAGCAGCCAAGAGACAACCAATCAGCCCCAGCATTTT. Protein: CASSQETTNQPQHF.

The rearrangement uses TRBV11-3 and TRBJ2-3, with D possibly being TRBD1 (6 bases). The germline V gene has CDR1 SGHNT and CDR2 YENEEA. Trimming removed 5 bases from V and 3 bases from J, with 18 bases in between. CDR3 length: 16 residues. The CDR3 loop is CASSLVSGHTTDTQYF. In DNA, the CDR3 is TGTGCCAGCAGCCTTGTATCGGGACATACTACAGATACGCAGTATTTT.

CDR3 in amino acids: CASSPQVSRYSNQPQHF. The DNA for the CDR3 is TGCGCCAGCAGCCCCCAAGTAAGCCGGTACAGCAATCAGCCCCAGCATTTT. The V call is TRBV4-3, the J call TRBJ1-5; D remains unclear. CDR3 length: 17 amino acids. The germline V and J ends were trimmed by 4 bases and 1 base, with 17 bases remaining between them. The germline V gene encodes CDR1 LGHNA and CDR2 YSLEER.

In its sample, this clone was seen once. This chain joins TRBV5-1 and TRBJ2-3; D gene unclear. Trimming removed 0 bases at V and 0 bases at J, with 17 bases between. CDR1 and CDR2 from the germline V gene are SGHRS and YFSETQ. This CDR3 has 18 residues. DNA for the CDR3: TGCGCCAGCAGCTTGGTAAATTTTGGTAGCAGAAGCACAGATACGCAGTATTTT. It codes for CASSLVNFGSRSTDTQYF. Looking up the rest from reference TRBV5-1 and TRBJ2-3 gives the full variable domain: KAGVTQTPRYLIKTRGQQVTLSCSPISGHRSVSWYQQTPGQGLQFLFEYFSETQRNKGNFPGRFSGRQFSNSRSEMNVSTLELGDSALYLCASSLVNFGSRSTDTQYFGPGTRLTVL.

This clone appeared once. J is TRBJ2-1 and V is TRBV14; the match to TRBD2 covers 10 bases. The V segment lost 5 bases and the J segment 7 bases; nucleotides outside the gene matches: 5. Germline V gene data show CDR1 as SGHDN and CDR2 as FVKESK. This CDR3 has 14 amino acids. The CDR3 reads CASSVTSGTNEQFF. The CDR3, as DNA: TGTGCCAGCAGCGTAACTAGCGGGACGAATGAGCAGTTCTTC.

The chain recombines TRBV2 with TRBJ2-2, with D unresolved. The V gene lost 3 bases and the J gene lost 7 bases, with 6 bases spanning the gap. Germline V gives CDR1 SNHLY, CDR2 FYNNEI. The length of the CDR3 is 12 residues. The CDR3 DNA reads TGTGCCAGCAGTGACGGTCTCGGGGAGCTGTTTTTT. Translated: CASSDGLGELFF.

The chain joins TRBV5-4 to TRBJ2-7; D remains ambiguous. The CDR3 covers 14 residues. Between the trimmed V and J ends, which lost 0 bases and 3 bases, there was a span of 10 bases. The germline V gene has CDR1 SGHNT and CDR2 YYREEE (reference sequence). The CDR3 reads CASSLDPDHYEQYF. The CDR3 DNA is TGTGCCAGCAGCTTGGACCCAGACCACTACGAGCAGTACTTC.

This clone appeared once. The chain is built from TRBV19 and TRBJ2-2; D uncertain. CDR3 size: 12 residues. In germline, CDR1 is LNHDA, CDR2 SQIVND (reference sequence). V lost 6 bases to trimming and J lost 3 bases, with 5 bases between them. The CDR3, as DNA: TGTGCCAGTAGAAGGGACACCGGGGAGCTGTTTTTT. Translation: CASRRDTGELFF.

The J gene is TRBJ2-1, the V gene TRBV6-5; maybe TRBD1 (5 bases). V was cut by 10 bases and J by 5 bases, with 15 bases left in between. The germline V gene encodes CDR1 MNHEY and CDR2 SVGAGI. The CDR3 totals 13 residues. This chain's CDR3 is CATARGPNNEQFF. CDR3 nucleotides: TGTGCCACCGCTAGGGGTCCCAACAATGAGCAGTTCTTC.